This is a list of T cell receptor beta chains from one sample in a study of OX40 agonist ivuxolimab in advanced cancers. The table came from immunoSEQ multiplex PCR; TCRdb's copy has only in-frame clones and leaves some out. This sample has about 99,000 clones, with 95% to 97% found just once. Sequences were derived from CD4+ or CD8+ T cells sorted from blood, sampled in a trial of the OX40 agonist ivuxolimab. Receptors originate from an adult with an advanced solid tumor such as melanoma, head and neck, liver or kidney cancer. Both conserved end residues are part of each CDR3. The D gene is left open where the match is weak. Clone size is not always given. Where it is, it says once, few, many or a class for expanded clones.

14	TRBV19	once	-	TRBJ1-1	TGTGCCAGTAGGGCAGGTCCCCCGAACACTGAAGCTTTCTTT	CASRAGPPNTEAFF
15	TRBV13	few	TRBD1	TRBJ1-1	TGTGCCAGCAGCGAAAGGACAGGGGGTTACACTGAAGCTTTCTTT	CASSERTGGYTEAFF
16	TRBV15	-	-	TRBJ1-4	TGTGCCACCAGCAGAGATGTGGGGGGCCCTAATGAAAAACTGTTTTTT	CATSRDVGGPNEKLFF
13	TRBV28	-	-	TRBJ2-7	TGTGCCAGCAGCCCTAACAGTATCTACGAGCAGTACTTC	CASSPNSIYEQYF
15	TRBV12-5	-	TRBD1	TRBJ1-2	TGTGCTAGTGGTTCTCAGGGGGGCGGACGAAATGGCTACACCTTC	CASGSQGGGRNGYTF
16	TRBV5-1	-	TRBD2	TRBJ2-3	TGCGCCAGCAGCGCAGAGACTAGCGGGGACGCAGATACGCAGTATTTT	CASSAETSGDADTQYF
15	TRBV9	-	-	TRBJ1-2	TGTGCCAGCAGCGGAATCACCGCGAACTCCCTAGGCTACACCTTC	CASSGITANSLGYTF
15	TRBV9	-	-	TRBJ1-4	TGTGCCAGCAGCGTAGAAGGAGGGGAGAATGAAAAACTGTTTTTT	CASSVEGGENEKLFF
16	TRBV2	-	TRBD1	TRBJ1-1	TGTGCCAGCAGTGAAGCGCCGGACAGGCTGAACACTGAAGCTTTCTTT	CASSEAPDRLNTEAFF
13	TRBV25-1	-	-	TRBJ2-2	TGTGCCAGCAGTGAACTAGACACCGGGGAGCTGTTTTTT	CASSELDTGELFF
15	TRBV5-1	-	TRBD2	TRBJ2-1	TGCGCCAGCAGCCCGACTAGCGGGGGGGCGGATGAGCAGTTCTTC	CASSPTSGGADEQFF
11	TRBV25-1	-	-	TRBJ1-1	TGTGCCAGCAGTGAGAACCGGGAGGCTTTCTTT	CASSENREAFF
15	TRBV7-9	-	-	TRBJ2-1	TGTGCCAGCAGCCCCAGGGTGGCTCCAAACAATGAGCAGTTCTTC	CASSPRVAPNNEQFF
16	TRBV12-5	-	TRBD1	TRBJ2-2	TGTGCTAGTGGTTTGGGACAGGGCGCGAACACCGGGGAGCTGTTTTTT	CASGLGQGANTGELFF
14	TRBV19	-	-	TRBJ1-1	TGTGCCAGTAGTATAGGGCGGGGGAACACTGAAGCTTTCTTT	CASSIGRGNTEAFF
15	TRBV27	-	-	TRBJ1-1	TGTGCCAGCAGTTTAGGTCCAGGGCTGAACACTGAAGCTTTCTTT	CASSLGPGLNTEAFF
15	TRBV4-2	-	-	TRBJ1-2	TGTGCCAGCAGCCAAGATCCTGGCAGGGCCTATGGCTACACCTTC	CASSQDPGRAYGYTF
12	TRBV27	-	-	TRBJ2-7	TGTGCCACCAAGGGTAGCTCCTACGAGCAGTACTTC	CATKGSSYEQYF
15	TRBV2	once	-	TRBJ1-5	TGTGCCAGCAGTGAATCGGGGGCCTGGAATCAGCCCCAGCATTTT	CASSESGAWNQPQHF
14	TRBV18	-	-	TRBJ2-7	TGTGCCAGCCACCGGGACGTCGTTGACTACGAGCAGTACTTC	CASHRDVVDYEQYF
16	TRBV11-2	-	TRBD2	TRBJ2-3	TGTGCCAGCAGCGGGAGACTAGCGGGAGTCACAGATACGCAGTATTTT	CASSGRLAGVTDTQYF
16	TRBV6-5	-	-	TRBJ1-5	TGTGCCAGCAGTTACAAGGCCGCAGACCCGGTACAGCCCCAGCATTTT	CASSYKAADPVQPQHF
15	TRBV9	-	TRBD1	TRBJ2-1	TGTGCCAGCAGCGCCCCCGACAGGGGACCAAATGAGCAGTTCTTC	CASSAPDRGPNEQFF
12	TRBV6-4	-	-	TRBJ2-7	TGTGCCAGCACCGGGATGATCTACGAGCAGTACTTC	CASTGMIYEQYF
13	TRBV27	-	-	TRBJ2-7	TGTGCCAGCAGTTCACCACCCGGTTACGAGCAGTACTTC	CASSSPPGYEQYF
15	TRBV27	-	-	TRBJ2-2	TGTGCCAGCAGGACGGACATGTCGAACACCGGGGAGCTGTTTTTT	CASRTDMSNTGELFF
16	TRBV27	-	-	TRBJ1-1	TGTGCCAGCAGTCCCCCCTGGGCAGGGGAGGTCACTGAAGCTTTCTTT	CASSPPWAGEVTEAFF
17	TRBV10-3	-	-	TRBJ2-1	TGTGCCATCAGTGAGTCGGGAGGCCTAGTTGTCAGCGATGAGCAGTTCTTC	CAISESGGLVVSDEQFF
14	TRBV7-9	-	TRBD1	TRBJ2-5	TGTGCCAGCAGCATGGACAGGGAACAAGAGACCCAGTACTTC	CASSMDREQETQYF
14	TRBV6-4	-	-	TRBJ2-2	TGTGCCAGCAGTACGTCAGGCAGTGGCGGGGAGCTGTTTTTT	CASSTSGSGGELFF
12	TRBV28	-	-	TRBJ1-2	TGTGCCAGCAGTTTACTGGCGTATGGCTACACCTTC	CASSLLAYGYTF
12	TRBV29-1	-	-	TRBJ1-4	TGCAGCGTTGGGAACGGACCAGAAAAACTGTTTTTT	CSVGNGPEKLFF
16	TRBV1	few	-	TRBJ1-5	TGCACCAGCAGCCCCTGGTCGAGGAATAGCAATCAGCCCCAGCATTTT	CTSSPWSRNSNQPQHF
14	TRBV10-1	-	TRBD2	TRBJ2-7	TGCGCCAGCGGGGGACTAGCGGGGGAATATGAGCAGTACTTC	CASGGLAGEYEQYF
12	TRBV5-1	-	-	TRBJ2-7	TGCGCCAGCAGCTTGGGTCTCGACGAGCAGTACTTC	CASSLGLDEQYF
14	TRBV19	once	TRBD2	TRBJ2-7	TGTGCCAGTAGTGAACTAGCGGGGCCCTACGAGCAGTACTTC	CASSELAGPYEQYF
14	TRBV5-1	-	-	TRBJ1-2	TGCGCCAGCAGCTTGGGTCTCAGTAACTATGGCTACACCTTC	CASSLGLSNYGYTF
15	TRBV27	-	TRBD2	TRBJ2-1	TGTGCCAGCAGTGGGGGGCGGGAGGTAAGAAATGAGCAGTTCTTC	CASSGGREVRNEQFF
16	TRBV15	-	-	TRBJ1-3	TGTGCCACCAGCCTTGGGGCGGAAGACTCTGGAAACACCATATATTTT	CATSLGAEDSGNTIYF
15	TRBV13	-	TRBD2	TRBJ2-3	TGTGCCAGCAAAAGCGGGGGGGCGAGCACAGATACGCAGTATTTT	CASKSGGASTDTQYF
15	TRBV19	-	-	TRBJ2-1	TGTGCCAGTAGTATTAATCGCGGGAACGACAATGAGCAGTTCTTC	CASSINRGNDNEQFF
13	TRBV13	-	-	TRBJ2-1	TGTGCCAGCAGCCCCGAAAGGGTCAATGAGCAGTTCTTC	CASSPERVNEQFF
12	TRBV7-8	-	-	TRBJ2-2	TGTGCCAGCAGCCCCACTGGCGGGGAGCTGTTTTTT	CASSPTGGELFF
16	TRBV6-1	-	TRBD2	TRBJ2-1	TGTGCCAGCAGTGGTCGACTAGCGGAATTCTACAATGAGCAGTTCTTC	CASSGRLAEFYNEQFF
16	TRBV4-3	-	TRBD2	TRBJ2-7	TGCGCCAGCAGCCAGGTCCTCCTAGCGGGGAGCTACGAGCAGTACTTC	CASSQVLLAGSYEQYF
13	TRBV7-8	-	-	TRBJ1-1	TGTGCCAGCAGCGAGGAAGTAGGCACTGAAGCTTTCTTT	CASSEEVGTEAFF
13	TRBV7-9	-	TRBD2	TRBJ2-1	TGTGCCAGCAGCCGGACCCTAGCGGAGGAGCAGTTCTTC	CASSRTLAEEQFF
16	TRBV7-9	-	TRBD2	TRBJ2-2	TGTGCCAGCAGCTTAGCACTAGCGGGAGAGCCCGGGGAGCTGTTTTTT	CASSLALAGEPGELFF
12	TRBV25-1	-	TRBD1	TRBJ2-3	TGTGCCATCCTAGACAGGGAAGATACGCAGTATTTT	CAILDREDTQYF